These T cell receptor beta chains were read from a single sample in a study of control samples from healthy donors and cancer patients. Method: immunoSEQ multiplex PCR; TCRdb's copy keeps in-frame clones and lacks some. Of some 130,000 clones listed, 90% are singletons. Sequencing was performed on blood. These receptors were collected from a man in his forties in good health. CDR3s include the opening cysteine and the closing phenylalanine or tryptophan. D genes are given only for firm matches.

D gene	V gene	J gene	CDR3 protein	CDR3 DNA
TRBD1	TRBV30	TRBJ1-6	CAWRAIWTGYNSPLHF	TGTGCCTGGAGGGCCATTTGGACAGGCTATAATTCACCCCTCCACTTT
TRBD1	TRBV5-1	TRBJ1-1	CASSLGAGGSTEAFF	TGCGCCAGCAGCTTGGGGGCAGGGGGCTCGACTGAAGCTTTCTTT
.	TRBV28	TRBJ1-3	CASSFSSSGNTIYF	TGTGCCAGCAGTTTCTCGAGCTCTGGAAACACCATATATTTT
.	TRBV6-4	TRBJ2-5	CASSIRFGETQYF	TGTGCCAGCAGTATACGGTTTGGAGAGACCCAGTACTTC
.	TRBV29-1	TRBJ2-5	CSVPKQDPGTQYF	TGCAGCGTCCCGAAGCAGGATCCGGGGACCCAGTACTTC
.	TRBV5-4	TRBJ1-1	CASWGANTEAFF	TGTGCCAGCTGGGGGGCGAACACTGAAGCTTTCTTT
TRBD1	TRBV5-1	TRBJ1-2	CASSPTTGDIGYTF	TGCGCCAGCAGCCCGACTACAGGGGATATCGGCTACACCTTC
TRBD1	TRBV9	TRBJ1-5	CASSGRAGGQPQHF	TGTGCCAGCAGCGGGAGGGCAGGGGGTCAGCCCCAGCATTTT
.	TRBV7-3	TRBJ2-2	CASSLNPARNTGELFF	TGTGCCAGCAGCTTAAACCCTGCCCGTAACACCGGGGAGCTGTTTTTT
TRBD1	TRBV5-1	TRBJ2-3	CASSYRQGDTDTQYF	TGCGCCAGCAGCTATAGACAGGGGGACACAGATACGCAGTATTTT